What follows is one TCR beta chain and its context. The antigen remains unidentified. This sample was taken from a study of cytomegalovirus exposure and HLA in healthy donors. Study details: Early released data comprised approximately 85 million unique TCRs from HLA-typed donors.

Overall study findings and caveats: It has been reported that TCR beta sequences accurately predicted the HLA-A and HLA-B alleles of most subjects. V- and J-gene trimming of TCR beta was linked (in a later analysis) to a missense DCLRE1C variant.

J lost 4 bases, V lost 3 bases, and 12 bases had no gene match. Looked up from germline, CDR1 is LGHNA and CDR2 is YSLEER. CDR3 length equals 18 residues. Primers: 60 Vbeta forward and 13 Jbeta reverse. Some clones are missing from TCRdb's copy, which holds only in-frame ones; the method was immunoSEQ multiplex PCR. This repertoire shows approximately 140,000 clones, around four fifths found once; its top ten account for around 1.2%. The source of this sequence is a male donor in good health and CMV-seropositive. J is TRBJ1-4 and V is TRBV4-3; 9 bases are a match to TRBD1. Material for sequencing was PBMCs. CDR3 residues: CASSHPPGTGYGNEKLFF. The CDR3 DNA sequence: TGCGCCAGCAGCCATCCACCCGGGACAGGGTATGGTAATGAAAAACTGTTTTTT.